The rows below give T cell receptor beta chains drawn from one sample of a study of cytomegalovirus exposure and HLA in healthy donors. TCRdb's copy holds only in-frame clones and misses some; the assay was immunoSEQ multiplex PCR. The sample includes some 150,000 clones, 89% seen only once; the top ten take 9%. What was sequenced was PBMCs. These receptors came from a woman aged 18-35 years in good health and CMV-seropositive. The CDR3 runs from the conserved cysteine through the conserved F or W. Each record gives: V gene, J gene, clone size, D gene, CDR3 protein, CDR3 DNA. D genes are given only for firm matches. Clone size is given for some rows only: seen once, a few or many times, or a class if the clone is expanded.

v_call: TRBV5-4; j_call: TRBJ2-7; clone_size: -; d_call: TRBD1; cdr3_aa: CASSPRETGVMQYF; cdr3_nt: TGTGCCAGCAGCCCAAGGGAGACAGGGGTAATGCAGTACTTC
v_call: TRBV2; j_call: TRBJ1-5; clone_size: -; d_call: TRBD1; cdr3_aa: CASSDGTAVYSNQPQHF; cdr3_nt: TGTGCCAGCAGTGATGGGACAGCAGTTTATAGCAATCAGCCCCAGCATTTT
v_call: TRBV9; j_call: TRBJ2-2; clone_size: once; d_call: TRBD1; cdr3_aa: CASSVRPVQGAGELFF; cdr3_nt: TGTGCCAGCAGCGTTCGTCCGGTCCAGGGGGCCGGGGAGCTGTTTTTT
v_call: TRBV5-1; j_call: TRBJ1-6; clone_size: -; d_call: -; cdr3_aa: CASSQEGGNSPLHF; cdr3_nt: TGCGCCAGCAGCCAGGAGGGAGGCAATTCACCCCTCCACTTT
v_call: TRBV19; j_call: TRBJ2-3; clone_size: once; d_call: -; cdr3_aa: CASATGDTQYF; cdr3_nt: TGTGCCAGTGCTACAGGGGATACGCAGTATTTT
v_call: TRBV27; j_call: TRBJ1-2; clone_size: -; d_call: -; cdr3_aa: CASSWGVGYGYTF; cdr3_nt: TGTGCCAGCAGTTGGGGGGTGGGCTATGGCTACACCTTC
v_call: TRBV30; j_call: TRBJ1-1; clone_size: -; d_call: TRBD1; cdr3_aa: CAWGIQGGRGAFF; cdr3_nt: TGTGCCTGGGGTATACAGGGGGGTCGAGGTGCTTTCTTT
v_call: TRBV5-1; j_call: TRBJ2-3; clone_size: -; d_call: TRBD1; cdr3_aa: CASSLGTGGADTQYF; cdr3_nt: TGCGCCAGCAGCCTGGGGACAGGGGGTGCAGATACGCAGTATTTT
v_call: TRBV6-7; j_call: TRBJ1-1; clone_size: -; d_call: TRBD1; cdr3_aa: CASKSRDRGDTEAFF; cdr3_nt: TGTGCCAGCAAAAGTCGGGACAGGGGGGACACTGAAGCTTTCTTT
v_call: TRBV11-3; j_call: TRBJ2-3; clone_size: once; d_call: TRBD2; cdr3_aa: CASSPRAGGFDTQYF; cdr3_nt: TGTGCCAGCAGCCCTAGGGCGGGGGGCTTCGATACGCAGTATTTT
v_call: TRBV29-1; j_call: TRBJ1-1; clone_size: few; d_call: -; cdr3_aa: CSVLTLVNTEAFF; cdr3_nt: TGCAGCGTTCTGACACTAGTCAACACTGAAGCTTTCTTT